Shown below are 6 T cell receptor beta chains from a single sample sequenced in a study of identical twins. TCRdb re-derived calls from the 5' RACE reads in MiXCR, one entry per CDR3 protein. The table records hundreds of thousands of distinct CDR3 sequences, more than 9% of them present only once. These data were also filed under a second study, of yellow fever vaccine responses in identical twins.

Material for sequencing was CD8+ T cells sorted from blood. The source is a woman aged 18-29 years in good health.

This clonotype was seen more than once but under ten times. The chain carries TRBV20-1 and TRBJ2-1; D not certain. Germline CDR1 and CDR2: DFQATT and SNEGSKA (reference sequence). The CDR3 contains 12 residues. Trimming left V 1 base short and J 6 bases short, with 7 bases between. The DNA for the CDR3 is TGCAGTGCTAGAGCGAGGACCAATGAGCAGTTCTTC. Protein product: CSARARTNEQFF.

The rearrangement joins TRBV6-5 to TRBJ2-7, with a possible D match to TRBD1 (5 bases). Trimming took off 2 bases at V and 3 bases at J, with 20 bases between the two ends. The CDR3 is made up of 17 amino acids. Germline V gene lookup returns CDR1 MNHEY and CDR2 SVGAGI. CDR3 loop: CASSYPPTDSTNYEQYF. Written as DNA, the CDR3 is TGTGCCAGCAGTTACCCGCCGACAGACTCGACAAACTACGAGCAGTACTTC.

This clonotype was counted between two and nine times. The V gene is TRBV20-1, the J gene TRBJ2-3; D is perhaps TRBD2 (6 bases). V lost 3 bases and J lost 0, with 13 bases in between. Germline V gene lookup returns CDR1 DFQATT and CDR2 SNEGSKA (reference sequence). CDR3 length equals 15 residues. CDR3 coding DNA: TGCAGTGCTAGGGGAGCTAGCGAAAGCACAGATACGCAGTATTTT. Translating gives CSARGASESTDTQYF.

This chain uses TRBV28 with TRBJ2-7, with D hard to call. Per the germline V gene, CDR1 is MDHEN and CDR2 is SYDVKM. V was pared by 6 bases and J by 4 bases, with 10 bases between. The CDR3 totals 12 residues. The CDR3 reads CASSAFVYEQYF. In DNA form, the CDR3 reads TGTGCCAGCAGCGCGTTTGTTTACGAGCAGTACTTC.

This clonotype showed up just a few times. The chain couples TRBV27 to TRBJ2-5, with TRBD1 as a possible D gene (7 bases). V dropped 9 bases and J dropped 5 bases, with 25 bases sitting between them. CDR1 is MNHEY and CDR2 is SMNVEV in the germline V gene (reference sequence). CDR3 length: 16 residues. DNA for the CDR3: TGTGCCAGAAACCCTCGGAGGGGGCCCACGGAGGAGACCCAGTACTTC. Translation: CARNPRRGPTEETQYF.

The gene calls are TRBV6-1 and TRBJ2-7, with 13 bases matching TRBD2. Germline-derived CDR1 and CDR2 are MNHNS and SASEGT. The CDR3 length is 15 residues. Trimming took 5 bases from V and 5 from J; bases not matched to a gene: 6. As DNA, the CDR3 is TGTGCCAGCAGTCTCACAGGACTAGCGGGAGACGAGCAGTACTTC. It codes for CASSLTGLAGDEQYF.